This TCR beta chain was sequenced for a study of CD8 T cells in Susac syndrome. Background on the study: When their blood was taken, patients with Susac syndrome were therapy-naive, taking corticosteroids, or taking intravenous immunoglobulin alone.

Germline V CDR1 and CDR2: SEHNR, FQNEAQ (reference sequence). V was clipped by 5 bases and J by 4 bases, with 11 bases between them. The CDR3 is 14 amino acids. RNA amounts of roughly 0.5 to 1 ug underwent reverse transcription with random hexamers. Using its own MiXCR run on the immunoSEQ multiplex PCR reads, TCRdb lists one record per CDR3 protein. The sample records roughly 200,000 distinct CDR3 sequences, just under 95% being singletons. The chain recombines TRBV7-9 with TRBJ2-2, with TRBD1 as a possible D gene (6 bases). Sequencing used CD4+ T cells from PBMCs. This TCR was recovered from a human donor with Susac syndrome. The CDR3 DNA reads as TGTGCCAGCAGCCGTACCAGGGGCACCGGGGAGCTGTTTTTT. Protein: CASSRTRGTGELFF.